Ten or more counts support the clone carrying this TCR beta chain. The antigen is undetermined. Trimming took off 3 bases at V and 1 base at J, with 5 bases between the two ends. Germline CDR1 SGHTA, CDR2 FQGNSA. This CDR3 has 13 amino acids. The sample belongs to a study of neurological immune-mediated disorders. Whole-study results and caveats: HTLV-1-associated myelopathy had the most TCR clonal expansion, and multiple sclerosis had the least, less than healthy controls.

The time point denotes: longitudinal time-point 3. The cDNA was synthesized by 5'RACE incorporating 10-nucleotide random UMIs. In each sequencing run, over 180 million TCR-beta sequences were generated from 15-18 subjects. TCRdb called the 5' RACE reads again in MiXCR, with one record for every CDR3 protein. This table holds roughly 48,000 distinct CDR3 sequences, about 13% found once. The specimen sequenced was PBMCs. The sequence came from a male donor with HTLV-1-associated myelopathy (HAM/TSP). The chain has TRBV7-2 and TRBJ2-3, with D unclear. The CDR3 coding sequence is TGTGCCAGCAGCTTCCCAGGCACAGATACGCAGTATTTT. Translation gives CASSFPGTDTQYF.